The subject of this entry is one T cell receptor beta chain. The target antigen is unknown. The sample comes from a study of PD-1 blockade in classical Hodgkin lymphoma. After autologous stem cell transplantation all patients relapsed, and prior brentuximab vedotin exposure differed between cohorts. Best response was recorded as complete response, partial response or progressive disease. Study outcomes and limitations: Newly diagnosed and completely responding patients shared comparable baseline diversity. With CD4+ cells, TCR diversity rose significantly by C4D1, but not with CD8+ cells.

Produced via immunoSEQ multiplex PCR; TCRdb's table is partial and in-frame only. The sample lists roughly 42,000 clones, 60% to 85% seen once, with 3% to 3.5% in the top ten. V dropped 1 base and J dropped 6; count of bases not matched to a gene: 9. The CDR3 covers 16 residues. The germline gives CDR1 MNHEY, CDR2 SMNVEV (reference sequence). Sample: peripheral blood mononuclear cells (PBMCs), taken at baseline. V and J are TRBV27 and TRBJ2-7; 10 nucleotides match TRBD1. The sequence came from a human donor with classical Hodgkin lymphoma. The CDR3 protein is CASSLFAGTGVGEQYF. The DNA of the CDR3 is TGTGCCAGCAGTTTATTTGCGGGGACAGGGGTCGGCGAGCAGTACTTC.